This paragraph reports one T cell receptor (beta chain). Antigen unknown. V lost 6 bases and J lost 5, with 10 bases in between. CDR3 length equals 12 residues. CDR1 is MNHEY and CDR2 is SVGAGI in the germline V gene. This record belongs to a study of STAT5B mutations in CD4+ large granular lymphocyte leukemia. Findings and caveats of the study: Without putative leukemic clones, patient CD4-sorted repertoires remained more clonal than healthy CD4+ repertoires. 8/27 top patient clones versus 2/35 control clones were TRBV06-family. About 24% of private leukemic clonotypes occurred rarely in other patients' non-leukemic repertoires.

Using immunoSEQ multiplex PCR, the repertoire was profiled, and TCRdb retains in-frame clones only, with some absent. The data show some 45,000 clones, around 85% seen once. The chain has TRBV6-5 and TRBJ1-1, with D perhaps TRBD1 (6 bases). Specimen: CD4+ T cells from blood buffy coats. The sequence was collected from a human donor in good health. The DNA of the CDR3 is TGTGCCAGCAGACGTAGGGGGACTGAAGCTTTCTTT. Protein product: CASRRRGTEAFF.